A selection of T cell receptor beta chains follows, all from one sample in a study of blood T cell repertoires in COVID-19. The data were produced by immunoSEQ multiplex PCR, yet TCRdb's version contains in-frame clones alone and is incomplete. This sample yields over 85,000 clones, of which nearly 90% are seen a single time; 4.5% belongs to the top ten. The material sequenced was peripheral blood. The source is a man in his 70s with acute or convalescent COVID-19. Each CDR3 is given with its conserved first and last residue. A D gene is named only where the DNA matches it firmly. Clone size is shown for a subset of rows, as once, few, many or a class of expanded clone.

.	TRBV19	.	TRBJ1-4	TGTGCCAGTAGTATTCAACAGGGTATTGAAAAACTGTTTTTT	CASSIQQGIEKLFF
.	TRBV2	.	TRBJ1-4	TGTGCCAGCAGTGAGGGGCACTTGGTCCCGACGAGGGGGGAAAAACTGTTTTTT	CASSEGHLVPTRGEKLFF
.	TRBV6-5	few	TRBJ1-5	TGTGCCAGCAGGACGACAGTAAATAGCAATCAGCCCCAGCATTTT	CASRTTVNSNQPQHF
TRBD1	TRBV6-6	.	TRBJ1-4	TGTGCCAGCAGCCCTCTGTCAGGGGGTCGGGAAAAACTGTTTTTT	CASSPLSGGREKLFF
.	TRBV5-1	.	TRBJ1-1	TGCGCCAGCAGCTATCCGAGCACTGAAGCTTTCTTT	CASSYPSTEAFF
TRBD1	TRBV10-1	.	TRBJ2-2	TGCGCCAGCAGTCGTCAGGGGGCAGGTACCGGGGAGCTGTTTTTT	CASSRQGAGTGELFF
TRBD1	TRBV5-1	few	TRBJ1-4	TGCGCCAGCAGCCCGGGGACAGGGGAAAAACTGTTTTTT	CASSPGTGEKLFF
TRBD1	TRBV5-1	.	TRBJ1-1	TGCGCCAGCAGCACCGGGACAGTGAACACTGAAGCTTTCTTT	CASSTGTVNTEAFF
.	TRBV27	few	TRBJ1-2	TGTGCCAGCAGACAACTTACGAGGGCGCGGAACTATGGCTACACCTTC	CASRQLTRARNYGYTF
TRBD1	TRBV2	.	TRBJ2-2	TGTGCCAGCAGCTGGCGACAGGGAACAGGGGAGCTGTTTTTT	CASSWRQGTGELFF
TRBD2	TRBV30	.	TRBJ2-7	TGTGCCTGGAGTTTGGGGACTATCTACGAGCAGTACTTC	CAWSLGTIYEQYF
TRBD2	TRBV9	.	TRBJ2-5	TGTGCCAGCAGCGTAGCAACTAGCGGAGAGACCCAGTACTTC	CASSVATSGETQYF
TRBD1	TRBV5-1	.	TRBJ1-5	TGCGCCAGCAGCGCTACAGGGGATGGCAATCAGCCCCAGCATTTT	CASSATGDGNQPQHF
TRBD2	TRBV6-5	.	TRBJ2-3	TGTGCCAGCATTCGGGGGGATGGTGGCCATACGCAGTATTTT	CASIRGDGGHTQYF
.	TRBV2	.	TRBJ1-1	TGTGCCAGCAGGAGGGACATGATGAACACTGAAGCTTTCTTT	CASRRDMMNTEAFF
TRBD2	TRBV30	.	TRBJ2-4	TGTGCCTGGAGTGTCGGACGGGGGGACAAAAACATTCAGTACTTC	CAWSVGRGDKNIQYF
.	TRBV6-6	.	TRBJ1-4	TGTGCCAGCAGTTACCGGGGGTATAATGAAAAACTGTTTTTT	CASSYRGYNEKLFF
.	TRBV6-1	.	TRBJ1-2	TGTGCCAGCAGTGAACAGGGTGTGGGCTACACCTTC	CASSEQGVGYTF
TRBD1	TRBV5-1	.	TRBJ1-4	TGCGCCAGCAGCCCTGGGACAGGGGGGAATGAAAAACTGTTTTTT	CASSPGTGGNEKLFF
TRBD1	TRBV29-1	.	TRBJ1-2	TGCAGCGTCGATAAGACCGGGACAGGACTCTATGGCTACACCTTC	CSVDKTGTGLYGYTF
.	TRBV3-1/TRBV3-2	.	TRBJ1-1	TGTGCCAGCGGGAAAGGGGCTATGAACACTGAAGCTTTCTTT	CASGKGAMNTEAFF
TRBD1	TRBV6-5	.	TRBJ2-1	TGTGCCAGCAGGGACAGGGAGGTGTACAATGAGCAGTTCTTC	CASRDREVYNEQFF
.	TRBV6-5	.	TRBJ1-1	TGTGCCAGCAGCAGACAAGAAAGCACTGAAGCTTTCTTT	CASSRQESTEAFF
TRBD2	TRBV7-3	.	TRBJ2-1	TGTGCCAGCAGCTTAGCGGGGGGGTACGCTGAGCAGTTCTTC	CASSLAGGYAEQFF
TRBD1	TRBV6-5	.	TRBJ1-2	TGTGCCAGCACTCCGACAGGGGGCTATGGCTACACCTTC	CASTPTGGYGYTF
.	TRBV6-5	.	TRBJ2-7	TGTGCCAGCAGTCCTGGGCCTTACGAGCAGTACTTC	CASSPGPYEQYF
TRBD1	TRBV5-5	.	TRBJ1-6	TGTGCCAGCAGCACCCGGGACAGGGGGCTTGCACCCCTCCACTTT	CASSTRDRGLAPLHF
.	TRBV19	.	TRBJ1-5	TGTGCCAGTAGCGCAACAGGGTTCCCTCAGCCCCAGCATTTT	CASSATGFPQPQHF
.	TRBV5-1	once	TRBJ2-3	TGCGCCAGCAGCTTAACGGGAGTCCTAGAGGACACAGATACGCAGTATTTT	CASSLTGVLEDTDTQYF
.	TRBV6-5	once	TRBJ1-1	TGTGCCAGCAGCCCGACAGGCCGGGGCACTGAAGCTTTCTTT	CASSPTGRGTEAFF
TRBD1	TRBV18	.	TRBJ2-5	TGTGCCAGCTCACCGCCGACAGGGCGAGAGACCCAGTACTTC	CASSPPTGRETQYF
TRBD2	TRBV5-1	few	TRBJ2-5	TGCGCCAGCGGCACAAGCGGGGCCTGGAGAGAGACCCAGTACTTC	CASGTSGAWRETQYF
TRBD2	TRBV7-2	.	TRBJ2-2	TGTGCCAGCAGCCTACTAGCGGGGGGATCGGGGGAGCTGTTTTTT	CASSLLAGGSGELFF
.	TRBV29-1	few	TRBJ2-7	TGCAGCGTTGAATTTGGGGGGACCTACGAGCAGTACTTC	CSVEFGGTYEQYF
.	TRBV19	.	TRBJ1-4	TGTGCCAGTCAAAAGGGGTCAACTAATGAAAAACTGTTTTTT	CASQKGSTNEKLFF
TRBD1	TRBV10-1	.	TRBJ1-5	TGCGCCAGCAGTGTTACAGGGGGCGGTCAGCCCCAGCATTTT	CASSVTGGGQPQHF
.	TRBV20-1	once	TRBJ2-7	TGCAGCTACGGGGCCCGGGAGGAGCAGTACTTC	CSYGAREEQYF
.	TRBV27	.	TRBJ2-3	TGTGCCAGCAGTTTATTTTCCGCAGATACGCAGTATTTT	CASSLFSADTQYF
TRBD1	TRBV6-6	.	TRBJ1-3	TGTGCCAGCAGTCGAACAGGGGAGGCTGGAAACACCATATATTTT	CASSRTGEAGNTIYF
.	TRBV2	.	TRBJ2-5	TGTGCCAGCAGCACCGTACAGAAACAAGAGACCCAGTACTTC	CASSTVQKQETQYF
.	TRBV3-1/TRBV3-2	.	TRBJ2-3	TGTGCCAGCAGCGACTCGGGACTCCCCACAGATACGCAGTATTTT	CASSDSGLPTDTQYF